This T cell receptor beta chain was documented in a study of T cell repertoires in cytomegalovirus infection. From the reads, TCRdb called clonotypes with MiXCR, one entry per CDR3 protein. The table records 150,000 to 200,000 distinct CDR3 sequences, about 28% of them present only once. The source material was PBMCs. This TCR was recovered from a human donor in good health (CMV status not recorded). Some clones in this sample may be carry-over from other donors' samples.

CDR3 region: CASSYGRDGGELFF. CDR3 DNA: TGTGCCAGCAGTTACGGCAGAGATGGGGGGGAGCTGTTTTTT. J is TRBJ2-2 and V is TRBV6-5, with D hard to call. Trimming took 2 bases from V and 8 from J, leaving 12 bases between them. This CDR3 spans 14 amino acids. From germline, CDR1 is MNHEY and CDR2 SVGAGI.